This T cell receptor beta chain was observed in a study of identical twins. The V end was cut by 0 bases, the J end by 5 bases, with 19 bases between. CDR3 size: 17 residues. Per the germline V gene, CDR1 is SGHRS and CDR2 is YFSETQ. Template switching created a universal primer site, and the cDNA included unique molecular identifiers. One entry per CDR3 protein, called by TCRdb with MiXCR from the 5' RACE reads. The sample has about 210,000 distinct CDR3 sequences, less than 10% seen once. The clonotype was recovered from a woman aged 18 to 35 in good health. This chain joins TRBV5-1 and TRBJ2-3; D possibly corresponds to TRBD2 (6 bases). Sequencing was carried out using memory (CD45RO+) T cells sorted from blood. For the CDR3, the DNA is TGCGCCAGCAGCTTGGGGGCTAGCGTATTGGTTAAAGATACGCAGTATTTT. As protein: CASSLGASVLVKDTQYF. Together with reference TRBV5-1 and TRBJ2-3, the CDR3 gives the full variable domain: KAGVTQTPRYLIKTRGQQVTLSCSPISGHRSVSWYQQTPGQGLQFLFEYFSETQRNKGNFPGRFSGRQFSNSRSEMNVSTLELGDSALYLCASSLGASVLVKDTQYFGPGTRLTVL.